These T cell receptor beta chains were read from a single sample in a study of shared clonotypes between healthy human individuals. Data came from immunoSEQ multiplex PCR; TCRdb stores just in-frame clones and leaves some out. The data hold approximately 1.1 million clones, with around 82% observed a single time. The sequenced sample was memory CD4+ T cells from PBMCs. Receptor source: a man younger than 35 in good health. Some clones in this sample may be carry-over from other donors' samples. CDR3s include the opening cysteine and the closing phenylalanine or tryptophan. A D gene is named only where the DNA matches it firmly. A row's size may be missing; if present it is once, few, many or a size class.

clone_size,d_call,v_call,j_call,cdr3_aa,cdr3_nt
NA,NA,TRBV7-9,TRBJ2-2,CASSLIGRTGELFF,TGTGCCAGCAGCTTGATCGGTCGAACCGGGGAGCTGTTTTTT
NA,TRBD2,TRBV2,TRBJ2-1,CASSERSGVSYNEQFF,TGTGCCAGCAGTGAAAGGAGCGGGGTTTCCTACAATGAGCAGTTCTTC
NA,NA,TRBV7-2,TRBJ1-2,CASRSRGLDYGYTF,TGTGCCAGCAGGTCCCGGGGCCTTGATTATGGCTACACCTTC
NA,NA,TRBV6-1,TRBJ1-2,CASYRTANYGYTF,TGTGCCAGCTACCGGACAGCTAACTATGGCTACACCTTC
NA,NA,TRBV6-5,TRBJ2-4,CASSRTELAKNIQYF,TGTGCCAGCAGTCGGACTGAGTTAGCCAAAAACATTCAGTACTTC
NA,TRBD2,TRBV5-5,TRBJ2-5,CASSLGLATVQETQYF,TGTGCCAGCAGCTTAGGACTAGCAACTGTACAAGAGACCCAGTACTTC
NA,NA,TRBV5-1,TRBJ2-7,CASSLGPPTGSEQYF,TGCGCCAGCAGCTTGGGTCCTCCCACCGGGTCCGAGCAGTACTTC
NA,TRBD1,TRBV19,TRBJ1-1,CASKPGIGQGMGTEAFF,TGTGCCAGTAAGCCGGGTATCGGACAGGGTATGGGGACTGAAGCTTTCTTT
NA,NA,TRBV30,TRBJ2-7,CAWSLGYEQYF,TGTGCCTGGAGCCTTGGTTACGAGCAGTACTTC
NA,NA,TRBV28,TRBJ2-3,CASSTRYTQYF,TGTGCCAGCAGCACTAGATATACGCAGTATTTT
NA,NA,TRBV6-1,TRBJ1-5,CASSEEGGWRPQHF,TGTGCCAGCAGTGAAGAGGGTGGCTGGCGGCCCCAGCATTTT
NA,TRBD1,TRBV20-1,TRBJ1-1,CSARRGPEAFF,TGCAGTGCTAGAAGGGGGCCTGAAGCTTTCTTT
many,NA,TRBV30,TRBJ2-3,CAWSASGTDTQYF,TGTGCCTGGAGTGCCAGCGGCACAGATACGCAGTATTTT
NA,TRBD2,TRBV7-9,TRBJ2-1,CASSLAYPVTSGSNEQFF,TGTGCCAGCAGCTTAGCCTACCCGGTGACTAGCGGGAGTAATGAGCAGTTCTTC
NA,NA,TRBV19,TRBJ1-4,CASSISGTDEKLFF,TGTGCCAGTAGTATATCGGGGACGGATGAAAAACTGTTTTTT
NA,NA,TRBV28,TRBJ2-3,CASRRADTQYF,TGTGCCAGCCGTAGAGCAGATACGCAGTATTTT
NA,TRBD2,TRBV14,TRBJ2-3,CASSQRLAGSTDTQYF,TGTGCCAGCAGCCAAAGGCTAGCGGGAAGCACAGATACGCAGTATTTT
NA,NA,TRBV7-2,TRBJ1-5,CASSLAGSLNQPQHF,TGTGCCAGCAGCTTAGCGGGTTCTCTCAATCAGCCCCAGCATTTT
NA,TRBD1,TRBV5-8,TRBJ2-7,CASSAPGQSYEQYF,TGTGCCAGCAGCGCACCGGGACAGTCCTACGAGCAGTACTTC
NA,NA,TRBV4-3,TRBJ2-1,CASSQGSGTLYSYNEQFF,TGCGCCAGCAGCCAAGGCTCCGGGACACTGTACTCCTACAATGAGCAGTTCTTC
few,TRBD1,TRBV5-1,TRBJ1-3,CASSLGGGARTSGNTIYF,TGCGCCAGCAGCTTGGGAGGGGGCGCAAGGACATCTGGAAACACCATATATTTT
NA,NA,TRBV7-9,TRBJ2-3,CASSLFDTQYF,TGTGCCAGCAGCTTATTTGACACGCAGTATTTT
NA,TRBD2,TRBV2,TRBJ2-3,CASSEVGLAGGTQYF,TGTGCCAGCAGTGAAGTGGGACTAGCGGGAGGCACGCAGTATTTT
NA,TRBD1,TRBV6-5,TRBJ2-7,CASSPPGTGIGEQYF,TGTGCCAGCAGCCCCCCCGGGACAGGGATCGGCGAGCAGTACTTC
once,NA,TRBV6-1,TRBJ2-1,CASSELDPSYNEQFF,TGTGCCAGCAGTGAGCTAGACCCCTCGTACAATGAGCAGTTCTTC
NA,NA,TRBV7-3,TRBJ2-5,CASSRGTQETQYF,TGTGCCAGCAGCCGCGGGACACAAGAGACCCAGTACTTC
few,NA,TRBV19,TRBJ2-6,CASSISGANVLTF,TGTGCCAGTAGTATCTCTGGGGCCAACGTCCTGACTTTC
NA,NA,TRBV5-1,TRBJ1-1,CASSQGQPMNTEAFF,TGCGCCAGCAGCCAGGGACAACCGATGAACACTGAAGCTTTCTTT
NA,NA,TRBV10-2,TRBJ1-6,CASSREGQESPLHF,TGCGCCAGCAGTCGGGAGGGGCAGGAGTCACCCCTCCACTTT
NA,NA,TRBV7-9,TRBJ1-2,CASSHRYYGYTF,TGTGCCAGCAGCCACCGATACTATGGCTACACCTTC
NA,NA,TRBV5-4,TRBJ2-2,CASSSEIANTGELFF,TGTGCCAGCAGCTCCGAAATCGCGAACACCGGGGAGCTGTTTTTT
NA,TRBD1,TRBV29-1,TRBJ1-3,CSVERRDRGNTIYF,TGCAGCGTTGAGCGCAGGGACAGGGGTAACACCATATATTTT
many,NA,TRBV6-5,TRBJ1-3,CASSYAGTLGNTIYF,TGTGCCAGCAGTTACGCCGGGACGTTAGGAAACACCATATATTTT
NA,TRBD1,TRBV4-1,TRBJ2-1,CASSQWTGAGEQFF,TGCGCCAGCAGCCAGTGGACAGGGGCGGGTGAGCAGTTCTTC
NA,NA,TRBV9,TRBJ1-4,CASSATGTNEKLFF,TGTGCCAGCAGCGCAACAGGGACTAATGAAAAACTGTTTTTT
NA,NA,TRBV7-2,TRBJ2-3,CASSLSLWGDTQYF,TGTGCCAGCAGCTTATCCCTATGGGGCGATACGCAGTATTTT
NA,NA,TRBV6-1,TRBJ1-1,CASSADRSQAFF,TGTGCCAGCAGCGCCGACAGGTCGCAAGCTTTCTTT
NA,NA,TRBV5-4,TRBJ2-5,CASSLEEISTVMKTQYF,TGTGCCAGCAGCTTGGAGGAGATTTCAACCGTCATGAAGACCCAGTACTTC
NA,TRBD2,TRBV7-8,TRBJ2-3,CASSLWTSGRIDTQYF,TGTGCCAGCAGCTTGTGGACTAGCGGGAGGATAGATACGCAGTATTTT
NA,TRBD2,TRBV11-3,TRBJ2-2,CASSQTSGTMNTGELFF,TGTGCCAGCAGCCAGACTAGCGGGACTATGAACACCGGGGAGCTGTTTTTT
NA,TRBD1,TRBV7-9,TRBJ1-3,CASSLTGTGPGNTIYF,TGTGCCAGCAGCTTAACCGGGACAGGGCCTGGAAACACCATATATTTT